These 27 T cell receptor beta chains originate from one sample sequenced in a study of persistence of HIV-infected CD4 T cells. The stimulus was an HIV-1 Gag 15-mer peptide pool, around 1.1 ug/peptide/mL. Sorted nonresponding memory CD4+ T cells were CD40L-negative, CD69-negative, CD45RO-high. No antigen has been identified for these receptors. Sequencing used immunoSEQ version 4 in survey mode. Profiling relied on immunoSEQ multiplex PCR, and the TCRdb table lists in-frame clones only, not all of them. The sample records just over 40,000 clones, roughly 74% being singletons. Specimen: CD4+ T cells sorted from PBMCs after roughly 18-hour stimulation, collected from a patient who received antiretroviral therapy. The receptors shown here come from an adult man with HIV who was CMV-seropositive.

The gene calls are TRBV29-1 and TRBJ2-6, with TRBD1 matching 7 bases. V was pared by 5 bases and J by 2 bases, with 3 bases of the junction left unmatched. The germline gives CDR1 SQVTM, CDR2 ANQGSEA. The CDR3 is made up of 14 amino acids. CDR3 DNA: TGCAGCGTTAACAGGGGTACTGGGGCCAACGTCCTGACTTTC. Its protein is CSVNRGTGANVLTF.

The chain recombines TRBV5-1 with TRBJ2-7; 7 nucleotides line up with TRBD1. The germline V gene has CDR1 SGHRS and CDR2 YFSETQ. This CDR3 contains 14 residues. V shed 4 bases and J 3 bases; nucleotides not matched to a gene: 7. This CDR3 reads CASSPGDRNYEQYF. CDR3 DNA: TGCGCCAGCAGCCCCGGGGACAGAAACTACGAGCAGTACTTC.

CDR3 residues: CASSLVAGGTDTQYF. CDR3 DNA sequence: TGTGCCAGCAGCTTAGTAGCGGGCGGCACAGATACGCAGTATTTT. The chain is built from TRBV7-2 and TRBJ2-3; 7 nucleotides line up with TRBD2. Germline CDR1 reads SGHTA; CDR2 reads FQGNSA. V shed 1 base, J shed 1 base, and the junction held 2 bases outside the gene matches. This CDR3 region has 15 residues.

This clone was seen a few times. CDR3 nucleotide sequence: TGTGCCAGCACTAGCGGGGGGGCGGGCACAGATACGCAGTATTTT. Its protein is CASTSGGAGTDTQYF. The rearrangement uses TRBV27 and TRBJ2-3, with 12 bases fitting TRBD2. Trimming removed 7 bases from V and 1 base from J; junction bases left unmatched: 3. This CDR3 spans 15 amino acids. Germline values: CDR1 MNHEY, CDR2 SMNVEV (reference sequence).

This clone was counted between two and nine times. The chain uses TRBV7-2 and TRBJ1-5, with no clear D. Per the germline V gene, CDR1 is SGHTA and CDR2 is FQGNSA. The CDR3 spans 17 residues. Trimming stripped 1 base from V and 0 bases from J, with 13 bases between. This CDR3 is CASSLERGPNSNQPQHF. DNA for the CDR3: TGTGCCAGCAGCTTAGAACGTGGGCCAAATAGCAATCAGCCCCAGCATTTT.

The V gene is TRBV2, the J gene TRBJ2-1; possibly TRBD1 or TRBD2 for D (5 bases each). Looked up from germline, CDR1 is SNHLY and CDR2 is FYNNEI. The length of the CDR3 is 15 residues. V gave up 8 bases and J gave up 1 base, with 15 bases separating them. CDR3: CASLTGQLSYNEQFF. As DNA, the CDR3 is TGTGCCAGCCTTACGGGGCAGCTTTCCTACAATGAGCAGTTCTTC.

The rearrangement joins TRBV11-3 to TRBJ2-1; D is possibly TRBD1 (6 bases). This CDR3 spans 15 amino acids. Germline V gives CDR1 SGHNT, CDR2 YENEEA. V was cut by 3 bases and J by 4 bases, with 13 bases left in between. The CDR3 region has the DNA TGTGCCAGCAGCTTTACGACAGGCTCATACAATGAGCAGTTCTTC. The encoded protein is CASSFTTGSYNEQFF.

This clone was picked up a small number of times. The chain links TRBV4-1 to TRBJ2-7, with D perhaps matching TRBD1 (6 bases). The length of the CDR3 is 17 residues. Between the trimmed V and J ends, which lost 4 bases and 2 bases, there was a span of 21 bases. The germline gives CDR1 MGHRA, CDR2 YSYEKL. CDR3 sequence: CASSLSPGTSDPYEQYF. The CDR3 coding sequence is TGCGCCAGCAGCCTTTCTCCCGGGACATCCGACCCCTACGAGCAGTACTTC.

CDR3 amino acids: CASSEQAPSSYNSPLHF. The CDR3 DNA reads as TGTGCCAGCAGTGAACAGGCGCCGAGCTCCTATAATTCACCCCTCCACTTT. The J gene is TRBJ1-6, the V gene TRBV6-1; no definite D call. The CDR3 is made up of 17 amino acids. V gave up 2 bases and J gave up 0 bases, with 11 bases separating them. CDR1 and CDR2 from the germline V gene are MNHNS and SASEGT.

J is TRBJ1-4 and V is TRBV28, with 9 bases matching TRBD1. Germline-derived CDR1 and CDR2 are MDHEN and SYDVKM. This CDR3 is 16 amino acids long. Germline trimming cut 4 bases from V and 8 bases from J; bases unmatched to any gene: 11. The CDR3 nucleotides are TGTGCCAGCAGTTCCCGGGACAGGGCAGTAGGGGAAAAACTGTTTTTT. It encodes CASSSRDRAVGEKLFF.

CDR3 sequence (DNA): TGTGCCAGCAGCTGGGACAGGGAGCACACTGAAGCTTTCTTT. This sequence encodes CASSWDREHTEAFF. The rearrangement links TRBV7-8 to TRBJ1-1; 9 bases map to TRBD1. J was trimmed by 3 bases and V by 4 bases; bases with no gene match: 3. Germline V gene sequence: CDR1 SGHVS, CDR2 FQNEAQ. The CDR3 extends over 14 amino acids.

This sequence joins TRBV28 and TRBJ1-1, with D perhaps TRBD1 (5 bases). CDR3 length equals 15 residues. V gave up 5 bases and J gave up 6 bases, with 19 bases separating them. CDR1 MDHEN and CDR2 SYDVKM come from the germline V gene. The CDR3 sequence is CASSEATALRAEAFF. The CDR3 DNA is TGTGCCAGCAGTGAGGCGACAGCCCTTAGGGCTGAAGCTTTCTTT. Using reference TRBV28 and TRBJ1-1 for the parts outside the CDR3, the full variable domain is DVKVTQSSRYLVKRTGEKVFLECVQDMDHENMFWYRQDPGLGLRLIYFSYDVKMKEKGDIPEGYSVSREKKERFSLILESASTNQTSMYLCASSEATALRAEAFFGQGTRLTVV.

V is TRBV5-4 and J is TRBJ1-1, with no clear D. V was clipped by 0 bases and J by 1 base, with 13 bases between them. Germline CDR1 SGHNT, CDR2 YYREEE (reference sequence). The CDR3 extends over 16 amino acids. The CDR3 coding sequence is TGTGCCAGCAGCTTGGGCTGGGGAGTGTCGAACACTGAAGCTTTCTTT. Protein: CASSLGWGVSNTEAFF.

The chain has TRBV18 and TRBJ1-2; the D is unclear. Germline V gene lookup returns CDR1 KGHSH and CDR2 LQKENI. The CDR3 has 14 residues. Trimming took 6 bases from V and 0 from J, leaving 11 bases between them. The CDR3 is CASSPGKSNYGYTF. The CDR3 region has the DNA TGTGCCAGCTCCCCGGGGAAGTCTAACTATGGCTACACCTTC.

This rearrangement joins TRBV20-1 to TRBJ1-2; weak D call: TRBD1 (6 bases). V lost 3 bases, J lost 4 bases, and 12 bases lay in between. The germline CDR1 and CDR2 sequences are DFQATT and SNEGSKA (reference sequence). The CDR3 is 13 residues long. As DNA, the CDR3 is TGCAGTGCTAGTACCAGGGGTGGCTATGGCTACACCTTC. This gives the protein CSASTRGGYGYTF.

The gene calls are TRBV15 and TRBJ2-3, with 7 nucleotides matching TRBD2. The J segment lost 1 base and the V segment lost 0 bases, leaving 4 bases of the junction unmatched. The CDR3 runs to 16 residues. Germline assignment: CDR1 LNHNV and CDR2 YYDKDF (reference sequence). CDR3 bases: TGTGCCACCAGCAGAGATGGGGGGGAGGGCACAGATACGCAGTATTTT. It codes for CATSRDGGEGTDTQYF.

The gene calls are TRBV27 and TRBJ1-4; no definite D call. V dropped 5 bases and J dropped 6 bases, with 10 bases sitting between them. Germline V gene lookup returns CDR1 MNHEY and CDR2 SMNVEV (reference sequence). The CDR3 runs to 13 residues. The CDR3 loop reads CASSRAVYEKLFF. The DNA of the CDR3 is TGTGCCAGCAGTCGTGCTGTATATGAAAAACTGTTTTTT.

The chain couples TRBV7-5 to TRBJ2-7; the DNA was not compared with TRBD1, the D call given in the table. TRBV7-5 is termed a pseudogene. CDR3 length: 13 amino acids. The CDR3 sequence: CVRSPRGAYEQYF. The CDR3 DNA follows: TGTGTCAGAAGTCCCAGGGGGGCCTACGAGCAGTACTTC.

The rearrangement links TRBV7-2 to TRBJ1-1; no reliable D call. Germline values: CDR1 SGHTA, CDR2 FQGNSA. The CDR3 totals 15 residues. Trimming removed 1 base at V and 0 bases at J, with 9 bases between. CDR3 sequence reads: CASSLGDTLNTEAFF. CDR3 sequence (DNA): TGTGCCAGCAGCTTAGGTGACACCCTGAACACTGAAGCTTTCTTT.

The V call is TRBV3-1 (or the pseudogene TRBV3-2), the J call TRBJ1-3, with TRBD1 matching over 8 bases. The CDR3 is 16 amino acids. With V trimmed by 6 bases and J by 3 bases, 10 bases remained unmatched. Germline CDR1 and CDR2: LGHDT and YNNKEL (reference sequence). CDR3 residues: CASRQLGQGGGNTIYF. CDR3 in DNA: TGTGCCAGCAGACAACTCGGACAGGGTGGTGGAAACACCATATATTTT.

The rearrangement links TRBV12-3 or TRBV12-4 to TRBJ1-5; D ambiguous. There are 13 residues in the CDR3. V was clipped by 5 bases and J by 3 bases, with 8 bases between them. The DNA of the CDR3 is TGTGCCAGCAGTCCTGTTGACAATCAGCCCCAGCATTTT. Translated: CASSPVDNQPQHF.

V is TRBV4-1 and J is TRBJ2-7, with D possibly being TRBD1 (6 bases). Looked up from germline, CDR1 is MGHRA and CDR2 is YSYEKL. The CDR3 consists of 14 residues. The V end lost 3 bases, the J end lost 7 bases, and 16 bases lay between the germline ends. The CDR3 DNA is TGCGCCAGCAGCCAGGATGCAAACAGGGAAGAGCAGTACTTC. Protein product: CASSQDANREEQYF.

There are a few counts of this clone. The gene calls are TRBV5-1 and TRBJ2-1; tentatively, D is TRBD2 (8 bases). The CDR3 contains 14 residues. V was cut by 5 bases and J by 8 bases, with 17 bases left in between. Germline values: CDR1 SGHRS, CDR2 YFSETQ. The chain's CDR3 is CASRSGLGGYEQFF. CDR3 nucleotides: TGCGCCAGCAGGTCGGGACTAGGGGGCTATGAGCAGTTCTTC.

The chain has TRBV15 and TRBJ2-4, with D perhaps matching TRBD2 (6 bases). Between the trimmed V and J ends, which lost 1 base and 7 bases, there was a span of 14 bases. Germline V CDR1 and CDR2: LNHNV, YYDKDF (reference sequence). CDR3 length: 15 amino acids. The CDR3 protein is CATSRGGGVVNIQYF. CDR3 in DNA: TGTGCCACCAGCAGAGGCGGCGGGGTGGTGAACATTCAGTACTTC. Looking up the rest from reference TRBV15 and TRBJ2-4 gives the full variable domain: DAMVIQNPRYQVTQFGKPVTLSCSQTLNHNVMYWYQQKSSQAPKLLFHYYDKDFNNEADTPDNFQSRRPNTSFCFLDIRSPGLGDTAMYLCATSRGGGVVNIQYFGAGTRLSVL.

The J gene is TRBJ1-1, the V gene TRBV18; perhaps TRBD1 as D (5 bases). Germline lookup yields CDR1 KGHSH and CDR2 LQKENI. The CDR3 sequence is 14 residues long. V was cut by 3 bases and J by 1 base, with 9 bases left in between. The CDR3 is CASSPTTENTEAFF. The CDR3 DNA reads as TGTGCCAGCTCACCGACGACAGAGAACACTGAAGCTTTCTTT.

The chain uses TRBV10-3 and TRBJ2-3; 11 bases are a match to TRBD2. V shed 10 bases and J 1 base; nucleotides not matched to a gene: 7. Germline-derived CDR1 and CDR2 are ENHRY and SYGVKD. CDR3 length equals 15 residues. The CDR3 region is CATETSGVRTDTQYF. The CDR3 DNA follows: TGTGCCACCGAGACTAGCGGGGTGCGCACAGATACGCAGTATTTT.

This clone came up once. V and J are TRBV2 and TRBJ1-5, with 7 nucleotides matching TRBD1. J lost 2 bases, V lost 7 bases, and 8 bases had no gene match. The CDR3 is 15 amino acids. From germline, CDR1 is SNHLY and CDR2 FYNNEI. DNA for the CDR3: TGTGCCAGCACCCCGACAGGGTGGGGCAATCAGCCCCAGCATTTT. As protein: CASTPTGWGNQPQHF.